This T cell receptor beta chain was documented in a study of blood T cell repertoires in COVID-19. For the study at large: PBMCs, B-cell-depleted T cells, or T cells provided the cDNA or gDNA that made up the material.

Trimming took 6 bases from V and 2 from J; bases not matched to a gene: 5. Germline CDR1 is GTSNPN and CDR2 is SVGIG (reference sequence). CDR3 length: 15 residues. The method was immunoSEQ multiplex PCR; TCRdb's version includes in-frame clones alone and lacks a portion of them. The repertoire holds 200,000 to 250,000 clones, approximately 84% seen once, with 1.9% in the top ten. The chain recombines TRBV30 with TRBJ2-1; 12 nucleotides align to TRBD2. Sequencing was carried out using peripheral blood. The sequence derives from a woman older than 75 with acute or convalescent COVID-19. CDR3 sequence (DNA): TGTGCCTGTAACCGACTAGCGGGAGCCTACAATGAGCAGTTCTTC. Translating gives CACNRLAGAYNEQFF.